This paragraph reports one T cell receptor beta chain. The sample holds many counts of this clonotype. Its antigen specificity is not known. The sample holds no much larger clone one base away, and base qualities are not on file. The library was generated by 5' RACE. The run used an Illumina HiSeq 2000. Template switching added a universal primer binding site, and the final cDNA carried a unique molecular identifier that allowed TCR cDNA molecules to be counted accurately. First-strand cDNA for TCR alpha and beta chains was synthesized from specific primers in the conserved constant-segment region. Each cDNA library was double barcoded, with a SMART-Mk sample barcode plus Illumina barcodes, to control for contamination. TruSeq adapter sequences and Illumina sample barcodes were added in two successive PCR steps. The Illumina HiSeq platform was used with custom primers to sequence TCR alpha and beta cDNA libraries. Concerning the study's data processing: MiGEC was used to process raw reads and extract unique molecular identifiers, and MiXCR was used to find CDR3 positions. Recombination models were inferred per individual with the repgenHMM and IGoR tools using an EM algorithm. Shared clonotype analysis was performed with the tcR package in R, normalizing sharing by the product of cloneset sizes. To study raw recombination without the effects of thymic and clonal selection, out-of-frame nonproductive sequences were analyzed. The public reads were quality trimmed at Q25 with fastp and then assembled into clones with MiXCR by TCRdb, keeping productive beta chains. Every CDR3 protein is listed once, alongside the most common genes and DNA of its rows. These V and J calls are TCRdb output, not the study's own analysis. Across this sample there are around 340,000 distinct CDR3 sequences, with 9% to 10% seen only once. About 8.1% of the sample goes to the ten largest clones.

Only healthy Caucasian donors were included. The study also sequenced three unrelated non-twin adults: a male aged 18 to 30, a male aged 50 to 59 and a female aged 50 to 59. Using Miltenyi CD45RO+ enrichment and human naive T-cell isolation kits, memory (CD45RO+) and naive T cells were isolated from PBMC. Reading from cysteine to phenylalanine, the CDR3 counts 16 amino acids. The kept DNA is CDR3 alone, 48 bases in frame from the first base. CDR1 LNHNV and CDR2 YYDKDF were looked up in the germline V gene (reference sequence). V is cut by 0 bases and J by 3 bases, and the space between the germline ends is 12 bases. This record belongs to a study of identical twins (dated by TCRdb to 2016 to 2018). Concerning the study at large: The study deep-sequenced TCR alpha and beta repertoires from monozygotic twins, unrelated adults of various ages and cord blood to test whether fetal clonotypes persist. To rule out contamination, replicate twin experiments were performed at different times with different library preparation protocols. General study outcomes and caveats: Excess twin sharing in beta out-of-frame sequences was weaker because fewer shared sequences lowered the signal-to-noise ratio. In monozygotic twins, out-of-frame TCR alpha sharing was systematically underestimated by recombination models, although the models agreed with sharing between unrelated individuals. Fewer insertions were carried by abundant cord blood beta clonotypes; a weaker similar trend was observed in young adult naive repertoires, while no such trend was observed in memory repertoires. Invariant T cells such as MAIT and iNKT could partly confound zero-insertion analyses, though diverse VJ usage argued against this for most clonotypes. Because the same donors could not be followed over many years, the conclusions depended on cross-sectional statistical analysis. Compared with coincidental sharing between unrelated individuals, an excess of low generation-probability sequences was observed among out-of-frame TCR alpha sequences shared between twins.

Material: naive T cells sorted from blood. The sample's cell subset or site label, in plain terms: cells isolated with a human naive T-cell isolation kit. The sequence was obtained from a woman in her forties or fifties in good health. In this chain, TRBV15 is recombined with TRBJ1-5; there is no confident call for the D gene. The sequence in DNA is TGTGCCACCAGCAGAGATCTCGGGCAGCTCAATCAGCCCCAGCATTTT. Its translation reads: CATSRDLGQLNQPQHF.